Here is one T cell receptor (beta chain) with its context. The sample holds a few counts of this clonotype. The antigen this receptor binds is unknown. Qualities for individual bases were not recorded, and no much larger clone is one base off. Looking up the germline V gene yields CDR1 SGHVS and CDR2 FQNEAQ. V is clipped by 2 bases and J by 1 base, and the sequence between their germline boundaries is 14 bases long. From its cysteine to its phenylalanine, the CDR3 spans 16 amino acids. Just the 48-base CDR3 DNA is kept, in frame starting at base 1. This specimen's time point label, interpreted: persistent/refractory GD, antithyroid drugs over 5 years with positive TRAb. For both TCR sequencing and RNA sequencing, RNA was extracted from PBMCs in TRIzol. The diagnosis of Graves' disease was made according to American Thyroid Association guidelines. Patients for the study were recruited at an endocrinology department in Xi'an, China. Each patient gave about 10 milliliters of peripheral blood, collected in an EDTA anticoagulant tube. PBMCs were isolated by Ficoll Paque Plus density gradient separation without further T cell sorting. An Agilent 2100 Bioanalyzer and agarose gel were used to check RNA quality, and a NanoDrop 2000 was used to measure RNA concentration.

This sample stems from a study of regulatory T cells in long-lasting Graves disease (TCRdb year 2021). Looking at the study overall: Persistent Graves' disease meant more than 5 years of antithyroid drug treatment with TSH receptor autoantibodies that stayed positive. Patients with persistent Graves' disease were compared with patients with newly diagnosed Graves' disease using TCR sequencing and RNA sequencing of peripheral blood. The study took place in China and was registered as a clinical trial. A total of roughly 35 samples were covered by TCR sequencing, comprising some 13 persistent and around 20 newly diagnosed Graves' disease patients. Antithyroid drugs had been taken for 8.5 to 12 years on average by persistent Graves' disease patients in the clinical cohort.

Library method: multiplex PCR. The sequencer was an Illumina HiSeq 4000. TCR beta libraries were built with iRepertoire HTBI primers and Arm-PCR amplification of CDR3 regions. PCR products were gel purified before sequencing. Per the source publication's procedure: A total of under 80 TRBV and some 15 TRBJ segments were identified across samples and were used for gene usage analysis of CDR3 amino acid clonotypes. Filtered high-quality paired reads were merged into contigs using COPE and FqMerger. BLAST was used to align contigs to the IMGT TRBV, TRBD and TRBJ reference genes, and CDR3 was defined following IMGT. Highly expanded clones were defined as clonotypes with a frequency above 0.1%. Shannon entropy was used to measure repertoire diversity, and the Gini coefficient was used to measure V-J evenness. Clonotypes shared by more than one individual were considered public. The public reads were run again by TCRdb, first through fastp at Q25 and then through MiXCR, and only productive beta chains were kept. CDR3 protein sequences are deduplicated, and each keeps its most common genes and DNA. These V and J calls originate from TCRdb's pipeline instead of the authors' own analysis. For this sample there are fewer than 550,000 distinct CDR3 sequences; 20% to 25% appear just once. About 6.6% of the sample is taken by the ten largest.

Overall study results and their limits: Lower TCR Shannon entropy and fewer highly expanded clones were observed in persistent Graves' disease patients than in newly diagnosed patients, which suggested clonal expansion. The small sample size was acknowledged by the authors as a limitation that may reduce accuracy. Only the TCR beta chain was sequenced and analyzed. TRBV28, TRBJ1-2 and TRBJ2-5 were preferentially used in persistent disease, while TRBV20-1 and TRBJ2-1 were favored in newly diagnosed disease. The study examined only peripheral blood because the primary lesion, thyroid tissue, could not be accessed. More public clonotypes were shared among persistent patients (2,741) than among newly diagnosed patients (just under 1,000).

The sequence is built from TRBV7-8 and TRBJ1-2; TRBD1 is a weak D gene call, 5 bases matching. Sequenced here: peripheral blood mononuclear cells (PBMCs), sampled when the disease was refractory, from a patient treated with antithyroid drugs. The sequence derives from a female donor with Graves disease. The nucleotides are TGTGCCAGCAGCTTAAGCCCCCAGGGTGATAACTATGGCTACACCTTC. This sequence encodes CASSLSPQGDNYGYTF.